This T cell receptor (beta chain) stems from a study of technical replicates of blood from a handful of donors (dated by TCRdb to about 2017). The CDR3 sequence holds 14 residues, the cysteine and phenylalanine included. Only CDR3 DNA is held: 42 bases, read in frame from base 1. For this chain, trimming is 0 bases at the V end and 5 bases at the J end, and the number of junction bases without a gene match is 5. CDR1 and CDR2, looked up from the germline V gene, are SQVTM and ANQGSEA. Worth noting for this clone: Its antigen is unknown. No base quality values were provided; no much bigger clone lies one nucleotide off.

Library method: the immunoSEQ multiplex PCR assay. TCRdb's version of the immuneACCESS table is confined to in-frame rearrangements and falls short of the full clone set. An unresolved V gene accounts for under half of the shortfall where checked; the remainder is of unknown origin. For this sample there are under 75,000 clones; around 87% appear just once. Of the sample, approximately 4.8% falls within the top ten clones. The receptor's source is a human donor in good health. Some clones in this sample may be carry-over from other donors' samples. This chain joins TRBV29-1 to TRBJ1-2, with 8 bases matching TRBD1. Sequences were obtained from PBMCs. The DNA sequence is TGCAGCGTTGAAGAAGGCAGGGGGCATTATGGCTACACCTTC. Its translation is CSVEEGRGHYGYTF. The entire variable domain, with the stretches around the CDR3 drawn from the reference TRBV29-1 and TRBJ1-2 proteins, is SAVISQKPSRDICQRGTSLTIQCQVDSQVTMMFWYRQQPGQSLTLIATANQGSEATYESGFVIDKFPISRPNLTFSTLTVSNMSPEDSSIYLCSVEEGRGHYGYTFGSGTRLTVV.